One sample yielded the 21 T cell receptor beta chains listed below, sequenced in a study of T cell repertoires in cytomegalovirus infection. TCRdb ran MiXCR on the reads and lists one entry per CDR3 protein. In the table there are approximately 240,000 distinct CDR3 sequences, roughly an eighth of which are singletons. The material sequenced was PBMCs. Receptors were obtained from a human donor in good health (CMV status not recorded). Some clones in this sample may be carry-over from other donors' samples.

This clonotype was picked up many times. DNA for the CDR3: TGTGCCAGCAGCCCCCAGCGCGATACCTACGAGCAGTACTTC. The encoded protein is CASSPQRDTYEQYF. The chain combines TRBV7-2 with TRBJ2-7; D call uncertain. Between the trimmed V and J ends, which lost 5 bases and 2 bases, there was a span of 13 bases. CDR1 is SGHTA and CDR2 is FQGNSA in the germline V gene. This CDR3 comprises 14 residues.

A few counts support this clonotype. The chain carries TRBV20-1 and TRBJ1-2; maybe TRBD1 (5 bases). The CDR3 extends over 14 amino acids. V dropped 1 base and J dropped 5 bases, with 14 bases sitting between them. Germline CDR1 reads DFQATT; CDR2 reads SNEGSKA (reference sequence). As DNA, the CDR3 is TGCAGTGCTAGAGCAGGGATGTCCCCTTATGGCTACACCTTC. Its translation is CSARAGMSPYGYTF.

Many counts were recorded for this clonotype. The V gene is TRBV7-2, the J gene TRBJ2-5, with D maybe TRBD2 (6 bases). The CDR3 is 15 amino acids. Per germline, CDR1 SGHTA and CDR2 FQGNSA. Trimming took 2 bases from V and 2 from J, leaving 12 bases between them. CDR3 in amino acids: CASSLTSGPQETQYF. The CDR3 coding sequence is TGTGCCAGCAGCTTAACCAGCGGGCCACAAGAGACCCAGTACTTC.

This clonotype was found many times. This chain joins TRBV7-2 and TRBJ2-2; D gene ambiguous. V lost 2 bases and J 0 bases, leaving 16 bases between the germline ends. This CDR3 spans 18 amino acids. The germline CDR1 and CDR2 sequences are SGHTA and FQGNSA. The CDR3 DNA reads TGTGCCAGCAGCTTAAAACGTATTTCGGCACCGAACACCGGGGAGCTGTTTTTT. Translated: CASSLKRISAPNTGELFF.

Ten or more counts support this clonotype. The chain is built from TRBV7-9 and TRBJ1-2, with D hard to call. Germline V CDR1 and CDR2: SEHNR, FQNEAQ (reference sequence). The CDR3 length is 13 residues. Trimming removed 0 bases from V and 9 bases from J, with 11 bases in between. CDR3 loop: CASSLAFGSSYTF. Here the CDR3 DNA reads TGTGCCAGCAGCTTAGCGTTTGGCAGCAGCTACACCTTC.

The table lists this clonotype with many counts. The genes are TRBV7-6 and TRBJ1-5; the match to TRBD1 covers 10 bases. Germline V gives CDR1 SGHVS, CDR2 FNYEAQ. J was trimmed by 4 bases and V by 5 bases; bases with no gene match: 5. The CDR3 sequence is 15 residues long. The CDR3: CASSVGTGENQPQHF. The DNA of the CDR3 is TGTGCCAGCAGCGTAGGGACAGGGGAAAATCAGCCCCAGCATTTT.

This clonotype was seen a few times. The CDR3 sequence: CASWTQGRPYNEQFF. CDR3 nucleotides: TGTGCCAGCTGGACTCAGGGTAGACCCTACAATGAGCAGTTCTTC. The chain recombines TRBV6-2 or TRBV6-3 with TRBJ2-1; D tentatively reads TRBD1 or TRBD2 (5 bases each). The CDR3 runs 15 residues. CDR1 and CDR2 from the germline V gene are MNHEY and SVGEGT. V was cut by 8 bases and J by 2 bases, with 16 bases left in between.

This clonotype was picked up many times. The chain has TRBV7-2 and TRBJ2-7; 8 positions agree with TRBD2. The CDR3 is made up of 15 amino acids. V lost 1 base and J lost 3; bases outside the gene matches: 5. Germline V gene lookup returns CDR1 SGHTA and CDR2 FQGNSA. This CDR3 reads CASSLGLAGLYEQYF. DNA of the CDR3: TGTGCCAGCAGCTTAGGGCTAGCGGGCCTCTACGAGCAGTACTTC.

This clonotype was picked up a small number of times. J is TRBJ1-1 and V is TRBV6-1; D possibly corresponds to TRBD1 (5 bases). The V gene lost 8 bases and the J gene lost 10 bases, with 23 bases spanning the gap. Germline CDR1 and CDR2: MNHNS and SASEGT. This CDR3 has 14 amino acids. The CDR3: CASAYRGGRDAAFF. The CDR3 nucleotides read TGTGCCAGCGCCTACCGCGGAGGCCGGGACGCAGCTTTCTTT.

The rearrangement uses TRBV25-1 and TRBJ2-7, with D possibly TRBD1 on 6 matching bases. Germline CDR1 and CDR2: MGHDK and SYGVNS. The germline V and J ends were trimmed by 3 bases and 2 bases, with 14 bases remaining between them. The CDR3 runs to 15 residues. The CDR3 spells CASSDNQGIPYEQYF. CDR3 DNA: TGTGCCAGCAGTGATAACCAGGGGATCCCCTACGAGCAGTACTTC.

The chain couples TRBV12-3 or TRBV12-4 to TRBJ2-1; D possibly corresponds to TRBD1 (6 bases). The V and J ends lost 5 bases and 5 bases respectively, with 19 bases between them. This CDR3 has 16 residues. The CDR3 loop is CASSPPNYRDHNEQFF. The CDR3 bases are TGTGCCAGCAGTCCACCAAACTACAGGGACCACAATGAGCAGTTCTTC.

This clonotype was recorded at least ten times. The rearrangement links TRBV27 to TRBJ1-5, with 9 bases fitting TRBD1. CDR1 and CDR2 (germline): MNHEY, SMNVEV (reference sequence). V gave up 4 bases and J gave up 5 bases; unmatched junction bases: 6. This CDR3 is 15 amino acids long. In nucleotides, the CDR3 is TGTGCCAGCAGTTCCGGGACAGGGAATTATCAGCCCCAGCATTTT. This translates into CASSSGTGNYQPQHF.

The V and J genes are TRBV20-1 and TRBJ1-4; TRBD1 is a possible D gene (6 bases). Trimming cost V 6 bases and J 4 bases, with 15 bases left between them. This CDR3 is built from 14 residues. Germline assignment: CDR1 DFQATT and CDR2 SNEGSKA (reference sequence). CDR3 protein: CSALEGQLNEKLFF. Here the CDR3 DNA reads TGCAGTGCCCTCGAAGGACAGCTTAATGAAAAACTGTTTTTT.

The rearrangement uses TRBV5-1 and TRBJ2-2; the match to TRBD2 covers 11 bases. CDR3 size: 17 residues. Germline CDR1 and CDR2: SGHRS and YFSETQ. The V segment lost 0 bases and the J segment 4 bases; nucleotides outside the gene matches: 5. CDR3 DNA sequence: TGCGCCAGCAGCTTGGTGCTAGCGGGAGGTGGCACCGGGGAGCTGTTTTTT. Protein product: CASSLVLAGGGTGELFF.

This clonotype has ten or more counts. V and J are TRBV7-2 and TRBJ1-5, with 7 bases that match TRBD1. Germline V gene sequence: CDR1 SGHTA, CDR2 FQGNSA. CDR3 length: 18 amino acids. V was clipped by 6 bases and J by 0 bases; unmatched bases: 14. The CDR3 is CASSLGRTGILSNQPQHF. CDR3 nucleotides: TGTGCCAGCAGTTTGGGAAGGACAGGAATACTTAGCAATCAGCCCCAGCATTTT.

The sample holds a few counts of this clonotype. The V call is TRBV13, the J call TRBJ2-2; D gene uncertain. This CDR3 is built from 12 residues. The V end lost 2 bases, the J end lost 8 bases, and 6 bases lay between the germline ends. Per the germline V gene, CDR1 is PRHDT and CDR2 is FYEKMQ (reference sequence). CDR3 loop: CASSLTGGELFF. The CDR3 region has the DNA TGTGCCAGCAGCTTAACCGGGGGGGAGCTGTTTTTT.

At least ten counts were recorded for this clonotype. This chain links TRBV10-3 with TRBJ1-1; 10 bases align to TRBD1. Germline trimming cut 6 bases from V and 10 bases from J; bases unmatched to any gene: 8. CDR3 size: 13 residues. Germline CDR1 reads ENHRY; CDR2 reads SYGVKD. This chain's CDR3 is CAISQTGGERAFF. CDR3 nucleotide sequence: TGTGCCATCAGCCAGACAGGGGGCGAACGAGCTTTCTTT.

The V call is TRBV6-2 or TRBV6-3, the J call TRBJ2-7; possible D gene TRBD1, 6 bases. The ends were cut back, 5 bases at V and 5 bases at J, with 16 bases in the middle. Germline-derived CDR1 and CDR2 are MNHEY and SVGEGT. The CDR3 runs 14 residues. The CDR3 DNA reads TGTGCCAGCAGTCCCGGGACAACTGGGAACGAGCAGTACTTC. It yields the protein CASSPGTTGNEQYF.

This clonotype has just a few counts. This chain joins TRBV29-1 and TRBJ2-2; 7 nucleotides agree with TRBD1. J lost 5 bases, V lost 7 bases, and 10 bases had no gene match. The CDR3 spans 14 residues. CDR1 is SQVTM and CDR2 is ANQGSEA in the germline V gene. CDR3 amino acids: CSGMPGGFTGELFF. Here the CDR3 DNA reads TGCAGCGGGATGCCAGGGGGTTTTACCGGGGAGCTGTTTTTT.

J is TRBJ2-6 and V is TRBV7-2; D is uncertain. V lost 5 bases to trimming and J lost 0 bases, with 14 bases between them. This CDR3 is 17 amino acids long. Germline V gene data show CDR1 as SGHTA and CDR2 as FQGNSA. The DNA of the CDR3 is TGTGCCAGCAGCCGTGAGCCTATTAACTCTGGGGCCAACGTCCTGACTTTC. It is translated as CASSREPINSGANVLTF.

This chain joins TRBV4-3 and TRBJ1-4, with TRBD1 as a possible D gene (6 bases). CDR1 is LGHNA, CDR2 YSLEER, per germline. This CDR3 contains 15 residues. With 0 bases removed from V and 7 bases from J, the gap between germline ends came to 12 bases. The CDR3 loop reads CASSQDLGGSEKLFF. The CDR3 DNA reads as TGCGCCAGCAGCCAAGACTTAGGGGGATCTGAAAAACTGTTTTTT.